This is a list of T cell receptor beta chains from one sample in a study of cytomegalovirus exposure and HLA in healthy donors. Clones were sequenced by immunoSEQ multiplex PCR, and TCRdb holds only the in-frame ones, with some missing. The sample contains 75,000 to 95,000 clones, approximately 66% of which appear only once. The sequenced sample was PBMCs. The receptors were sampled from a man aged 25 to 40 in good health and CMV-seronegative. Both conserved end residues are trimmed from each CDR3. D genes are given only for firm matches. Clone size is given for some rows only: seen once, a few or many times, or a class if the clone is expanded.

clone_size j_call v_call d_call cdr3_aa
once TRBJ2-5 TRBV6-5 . ASSEQGAETQY
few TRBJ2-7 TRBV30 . AWTRGRYEQY
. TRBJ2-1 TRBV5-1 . ASSLVRDEQF
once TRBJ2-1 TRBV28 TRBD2 ASLGLAGLSSYNEQF
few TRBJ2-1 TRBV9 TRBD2 ASREGLAGNNEQF
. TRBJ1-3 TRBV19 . ASREQGLSGNTIY
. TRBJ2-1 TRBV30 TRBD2 AWSAWTSDNEQF
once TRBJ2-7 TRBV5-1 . ASSSFYEQY
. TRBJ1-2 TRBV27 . ASASWRGPNSYGYT
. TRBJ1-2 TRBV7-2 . ASSSVGGASGYT
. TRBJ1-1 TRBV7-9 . ASSTGQNTEAF
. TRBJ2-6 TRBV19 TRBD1 ASSSRDSLTSVTSGANVLT
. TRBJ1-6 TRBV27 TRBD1 ASSLDRGRTPLH
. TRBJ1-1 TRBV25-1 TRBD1 ASRGQGSPEAF
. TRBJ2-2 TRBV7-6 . ASSLDTGSNTGELF
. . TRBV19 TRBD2 ASSSPGLAGGSPYEQY
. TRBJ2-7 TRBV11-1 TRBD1 ASSNGQGSLYEQY
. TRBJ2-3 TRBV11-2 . ASRLKNRESTDTQY
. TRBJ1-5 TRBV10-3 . AISRTGNSNQPQH
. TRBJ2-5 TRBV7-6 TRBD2 ASSRSVAGEETQY
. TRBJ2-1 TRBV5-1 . ASSLPGSSYNEQF
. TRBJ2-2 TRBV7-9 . ASRGGDETGELF
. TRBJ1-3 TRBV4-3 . ASSQGPGKIRNTIY
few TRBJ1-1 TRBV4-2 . ASSQGPGGTEAF
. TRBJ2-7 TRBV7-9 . ASSLVGDEQY
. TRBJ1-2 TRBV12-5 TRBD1 ASGLGTGGNYGYT
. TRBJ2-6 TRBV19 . ASSTSYSSGANVLT
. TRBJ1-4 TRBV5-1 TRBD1 ASSLEGQGHEELF
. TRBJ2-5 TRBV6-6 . ASSYYSQETQY
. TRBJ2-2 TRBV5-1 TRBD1 ASSRTGAANTGELF
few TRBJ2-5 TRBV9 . ASSASTLEMQETQY
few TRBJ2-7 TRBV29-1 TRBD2 SVDGPSGAPYEQY
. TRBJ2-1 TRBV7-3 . ASSRGGSSYNEQF
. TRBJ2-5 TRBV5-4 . ASSLALALRETQY
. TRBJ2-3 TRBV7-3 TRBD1 ASSSDRVSTDTQY
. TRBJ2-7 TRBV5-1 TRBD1 ASSSGTGPPGEQY
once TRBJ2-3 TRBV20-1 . SALQADTQY
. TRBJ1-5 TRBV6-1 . ANSGGRDQPQH
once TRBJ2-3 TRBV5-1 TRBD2 ASSTKIAGGSKDTQY
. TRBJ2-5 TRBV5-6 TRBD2 ASSFARTSGQETQY
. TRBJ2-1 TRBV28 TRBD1 ASSPTGVLIDEQF
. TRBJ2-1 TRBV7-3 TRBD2 ASSLGVTSTYNEQF
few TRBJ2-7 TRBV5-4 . ASSLDGIMLYEQY
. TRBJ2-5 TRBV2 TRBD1 ASYRGQTQY
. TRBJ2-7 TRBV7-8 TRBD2 ASSLLVGTSGRGNEQY
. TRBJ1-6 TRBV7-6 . ASTQGLTYNSPLH